This T cell receptor (beta chain) was recovered during a study of T cell responses to AZD1222 COVID-19 vaccine. Assay: immunoSEQ multiplex PCR; the TCRdb copy retains only in-frame clones and omits some. The sample consists of approximately 160,000 clones, 90% of them appearing once. In the case of this clone: Its target is not known.

Findings and caveats of the study: Donor demographics were predominantly white British with a female majority; clonal diversity may be underestimated.

Trimming pared 3 bases from V and 2 bases from J, leaving 5 bases between. The germline V gene has CDR1 SGDLS and CDR2 YYNGEE. The CDR3 is made up of 12 amino acids. The J gene is TRBJ2-5, the V gene TRBV9, with D unresolved. This TCR came from an adult in good health. Sequenced here: peripheral blood, sampled on day 0 of AZD1222 vaccination. The CDR3 bases are TGTGCCAGCAGCGACAGTCAAGAGACCCAGTACTTC. It yields the protein CASSDSQETQYF.